This T cell receptor beta chain was sequenced in a study of naive and memory T cell subsets. Broader study findings: Naive and memory subsets had different power law exponents for TCR abundance.

Remarks on this clonotype: No antigen is known for it.

Two oligonucleotides, mixed equimolar, formed the beta constant-region primer covering TRBC1 and TRBC2. Nested alpha and beta constant-region primers with the SP2 primer drove four PCR rounds on ligated cDNA. In TCRdb, the UMI-ligation and nested PCR reads were re-called with MiXCR into one record per CDR3 protein. This table holds 130,000 to 150,000 distinct CDR3 sequences, about a sixth found once. This CDR3 is 14 amino acids long. Between the trimmed V and J ends, which lost 3 bases and 0 bases, there was a span of 5 bases. Germline loops: CDR1 LGHNA, CDR2 YNFKEQ. The material sequenced was naive CD4+ T cells from blood. This chain links TRBV4-2 with TRBJ2-2; D gene uncertain. This receptor was identified in a human donor in good health. The chain's CDR3 is CASSQYPNTGELFF. DNA for the CDR3: TGTGCCAGCAGCCAGTACCCGAACACCGGGGAGCTGTTTTTT.